This T cell receptor (beta chain) emerged from a study of post-analysis software for immune sequencing data. Study findings and constraints: Relative to controls, patients had several TRBV segments at higher frequency, with TRBV5-6, TRBV5-1 and TRBV20-1 among these.

Regarding this clonotype: Antigen: not known.

With V trimmed by 7 bases and J by 2 bases, 8 bases remained unmatched. CDR3 length: 15 amino acids. The TCR beta cDNA libraries carried unique molecular identifiers. Each CDR3 protein is one row after TCRdb ran MiXCR on the PCR reads. The data show approximately 730,000 distinct CDR3 sequences, with 35% to 55% seen just once and approximately 4.4% held by the top ten. This TCR was recovered from a girl aged 5-17 years with multiple sclerosis. This chain links TRBV12-3 or TRBV12-4 with TRBJ1-5; 7 bases align to TRBD1. The sequenced sample was blood. The CDR3 spells CASTTQGGGNQPQHF. CDR3 nucleotide sequence: TGTGCCAGCACCACTCAGGGGGGCGGCAATCAGCCCCAGCATTTT.